This T cell receptor beta chain was sequenced during a study of vaccination and CD4 T cells after COVID-19. Germline values: CDR1 SGHVS, CDR2 FQNEAQ. J gave up 4 bases and V 0 bases, and 6 bases lay outside the gene matches. This CDR3 is built from 15 residues. An Oncomine TCR Beta short-read assay was used to sequence the DNA from cultured CD4+ T cells. Extraction of genomic DNA was performed on cultured CD4+ T cells. Via MiXCR, TCRdb re-called the PCR reads, giving one row per CDR3 protein. In the table there are about 14,000 distinct CDR3 sequences, around 40% of which are singletons. Study-wide points: Researchers report that 304 of 307 vaccine-specific clones in convalescent patients proved spike mono-reactive. A comparatively limited set of convalescent patients was examined, with no early post-infection timepoints.

This clonotype has a handful of counts. Its antigen remains unknown. Treatment of the sample: roughly ten-day PBMC culture with coronavirus spike peptide pools or control peptides (ViraFEST assay). The receptor comes from a human donor with COVID-19. The chain has TRBV7-8 and TRBJ2-7; 7 nucleotides match TRBD2. Source material: cultured CD4+ T cells from blood. CDR3 DNA sequence: TGTGCCAGCAGCTTAGCCCTTGCCGGGGGGTACGAGCAGTACTTC. Protein sequence: CASSLALAGGYEQYF.